Below are 22 T cell receptor beta chains sequenced from a single sample in a study of cytomegalovirus exposure and HLA in healthy donors (dated 2017 in TCRdb). The library came from the immunoSEQ multiplex PCR assay. For the multiplex PCR, a mixture combining 60 forward primers for TCR Vbeta segments and 13 reverse primers for TCR Jbeta segments was used. Imported from immuneACCESS, the table was reduced by TCRdb to in-frame sequences with V and J called. These copies leave out some clones; in studies compared against another copy, an unresolved V gene accounts for under half, and the cause of the remainder is not known. Within this sample are approximately 160,000 clones, with over 70% of them counted one time only. The biggest ten clones account for about 2.9% of the sample. Source material: PBMCs. The receptors were sampled from a woman in her 50s in good health and CMV-seropositive.

The V call is TRBV12-5, the J call TRBJ1-5; D unresolved. Trimming stripped 5 bases from V and 8 bases from J, with 10 bases between. The CDR3 loop spans 12 amino acids. The V gene's germline CDR1 is LGHNT and CDR2 FRNRAP. DNA for the CDR3: TGTGCTAGTGGTCCCTCCCAGGAGCCCCAGCATTTT. Translating gives CASGPSQEPQHF.

This clone was counted a single time. The rearrangement uses TRBV10-1 and TRBJ1-1, with D maybe TRBD1 (5 bases). Germline-derived CDR1 and CDR2 are WNHNN and SYGVQD (reference sequence). V was clipped by 0 bases and J by 5 bases, with 22 bases between them. CDR3 length: 18 residues. The CDR3 nucleotides read TGCGCCAGCAGTGAGTCGACATCCCTGTGGGAGGGGCGAACTGAAGCTTTCTTT. It is translated as CASSESTSLWEGRTEAFF.

The chain combines TRBV9 with TRBJ2-2; the match to TRBD1 covers 9 bases. CDR3 size: 16 residues. The germline gives CDR1 SGDLS, CDR2 YYNGEE. J was trimmed by 1 base and V by 2 bases; bases with no gene match: 3. DNA of the CDR3: TGTGCCAGCAGCGTCCGACAGGGGGGGAACACCGGGGAGCTGTTTTTT. This gives the protein CASSVRQGGNTGELFF.

The chain has TRBV11-2 and TRBJ1-2, with no clear D. The CDR3 has 15 amino acids. The germline V and J ends were trimmed by 5 bases and 6 bases, with 19 bases remaining between them. CDR1 and CDR2 from the germline V gene are SGHAT and FQNNGV. The CDR3 nucleotides read TGTGCCAGCAGCCTGACGGGAGGGTGGGGAGATGGCTACACCTTC. It is translated as CASSLTGGWGDGYTF.

V is TRBV27 and J is TRBJ1-3; D unresolved. The CDR3 has 19 residues. CDR1 and CDR2 (germline): MNHEY, SMNVEV (reference sequence). The V end was cut by 0 bases, the J end by 0 bases, with 18 bases between. CDR3 residues: CASSLSPPTFLSSGNTIYF. The CDR3 DNA sequence: TGTGCCAGCAGTTTATCACCACCAACCTTCCTGAGCTCTGGAAACACCATATATTTT.

This clone was seen more than once but under ten times. The chain links TRBV11-3 to TRBJ2-5; D is uncertain. The CDR3 has 14 residues. The germline gives CDR1 SGHNT, CDR2 YENEEA. Trimming removed 1 base from V and 0 bases from J, with 6 bases in between. CDR3 protein: CASSLGADQETQYF. The CDR3, as DNA: TGTGCCAGCAGCTTAGGGGCAGACCAAGAGACCCAGTACTTC.

J is TRBJ2-7 and V is TRBV5-1; 7 nucleotides line up with TRBD1. The length of the CDR3 is 14 residues. J lost 1 base, V lost 4 bases, and 5 bases had no gene match. CDR1 and CDR2 (germline): SGHRS, YFSETQ. CDR3: CASSPSGQSYEQYF. The CDR3 coding sequence is TGCGCCAGCAGCCCTTCGGGACAGTCCTACGAGCAGTACTTC.

A word on this clone: The sample carries other DNA sequences with the same CDR3. The rearrangement uses TRBV9 and TRBJ1-1; 8 bases agree with TRBD1. There are 14 residues in the CDR3. From germline, CDR1 is SGDLS and CDR2 YYNGEE. The J segment lost 0 bases and the V segment lost 4 bases, leaving 2 bases of the junction unmatched. In nucleotides, the CDR3 is TGTGCCAGCAGCCCCAGGGGGCTGAACACTGAAGCTTTCTTT. It encodes CASSPRGLNTEAFF.

This sequence joins TRBV25-1 and TRBJ2-1; 12 bases align to TRBD2. CDR1 MGHDK and CDR2 SYGVNS come from the germline V gene. The CDR3 has 15 amino acids. V was pared by 1 base and J by 15 bases, with 10 bases of the junction left unmatched. The CDR3 region is CASSESSGGAGRWFF. The CDR3 nucleotides are TGTGCCAGCAGTGAATCTAGCGGGGGGGCCGGGCGTTGGTTCTTC.

The V and J genes are TRBV30 and TRBJ1-4; 9 bases match TRBD1. The J segment lost 7 bases and the V segment lost 2 bases, leaving 11 bases of the junction unmatched. The CDR3 runs 16 residues. CDR1 is GTSNPN, CDR2 SVGIG, per germline (reference sequence). DNA of the CDR3: TGTGCCTGGAGTATCCGGACAGGGGTTCGGGTTGAAAAACTGTTTTTT. As protein: CAWSIRTGVRVEKLFF.

Here the CDR3 DNA reads TGTGCCAGCATCACCTCGGGGGGGGCGAACACCGGGGAGCTGTTTTTT. Translating it yields CASITSGGANTGELFF. The rearrangement links TRBV11-2 to TRBJ2-2, with 8 bases aligning to TRBD2. The germline V gene encodes CDR1 SGHAT and CDR2 FQNNGV. With 7 bases clipped from V and 0 bases from J, the junction kept 7 bases outside the gene matches. The CDR3 length is 16 residues.

The chain recombines TRBV5-6 with TRBJ2-2; 12 positions match TRBD2. The CDR3 has 14 amino acids. Germline V gene sequence: CDR1 SGHDT, CDR2 YYEEEE. Losses at the gene ends were 5 bases for V and 6 bases for J; bases not matched to a gene: 2. CDR3 in DNA: TGTGCCAGCAGTTCTAGCGGGGGGGCCGGGGAGCTGTTTTTT. As protein: CASSSSGGAGELFF. The full variable domain, rest sourced from reference TRBV5-6 and TRBJ2-2, is DAGVTQSPTHLIKTRGQQVTLRCSPKSGHDTVSWYQQALGQGPQFIFQYYEEEERQRGNFPDRFSGHQFPNYSSELNVNALLLGDSALYLCASSSSGGAGELFFGEGSRLTVL.

The chain carries TRBV7-3 and TRBJ1-2, with a weak D call TRBD1 (5 bases). The V gene's germline CDR1 is SGHTA and CDR2 FQGTGA. The CDR3 sequence is 13 residues long. V shed 5 bases and J shed 4 bases, with 11 bases lying between them. The CDR3 coding sequence is TGTGCCAGCAGCCCAACCGGGGGCTATGGCTACACCTTC. Amino acids: CASSPTGGYGYTF.

J is TRBJ2-7 and V is TRBV5-6; TRBD1 aligns across 7 bases. This CDR3 is built from 14 residues. The trim removed 3 bases at V and 2 bases at J, leaving 5 bases unmatched. From germline, CDR1 is SGHDT and CDR2 YYEEEE. The chain's CDR3 is CASSWWDRAYEQYF. DNA for the CDR3: TGTGCCAGCAGCTGGTGGGACAGAGCCTACGAGCAGTACTTC.

The V call is TRBV11-3, the J call TRBJ2-5; 11 bases fit TRBD2. V lost 3 bases to trimming and J lost 0 bases; unmatched junction nucleotides: 12. The CDR3 length is 19 residues. Germline CDR1 SGHNT, CDR2 YENEEA. The CDR3 region has the DNA TGTGCCAGCAGCTTCAGTCGTGGACTAGCGGGCCCGTACCAAGAGACCCAGTACTTC. Translated, it gives CASSFSRGLAGPYQETQYF.

The chain combines TRBV6-5 with TRBJ2-1; TRBD2 matches 9 bases. V lost 8 bases and J lost 9; bases outside the gene matches: 8. CDR3 length: 13 amino acids. In germline, CDR1 is MNHEY, CDR2 SVGAGI. Here the CDR3 DNA reads TGTGCCAGCTGTAGCGGGAGTAGTCGTGAGCAGTTCTTC. It is translated as CASCSGSSREQFF.

The chain links TRBV11-3 to TRBJ1-4, with a weak D call TRBD1 (5 bases). Trimming pared 5 bases from V and 3 bases from J, leaving 16 bases between. The CDR3 length is 16 residues. Germline V lookup: CDR1 SGHNT, CDR2 YENEEA. The CDR3, as DNA: TGTGCCAGCAGCAAGATGCGGGGCGCGGCTAATGAAAAACTGTTTTTT. Its translation: CASSKMRGAANEKLFF.

The chain is built from TRBV6-1 and TRBJ2-7; D gene ambiguous. Germline V CDR1 and CDR2: MNHNS, SASEGT. The V end lost 8 bases, the J end lost 1 base, and 12 bases lay between the germline ends. The CDR3 runs to 13 residues. CDR3 DNA: TGTGCCAGCTCCCCGATTCGGTCCTACGAGCAGTACTTC. Amino acid sequence: CASSPIRSYEQYF.

This clone has just one count. The chain couples TRBV7-3 to TRBJ2-2; 7 bases fit TRBD2. V trimming: 1 base; J trimming: 7 bases; junction bases outside the gene matches: 15. This CDR3 comprises 18 residues. CDR1 is SGHTA, CDR2 FQGTGA, per germline. The CDR3 nucleotides read TGTGCCAGCAGCTTAATTCTTGGCTCGGGAGCGGGAAGCGGGGAGCTGTTTTTT. This sequence encodes CASSLILGSGAGSGELFF.

V usage is TRBV5-1 and J usage is TRBJ2-2; D might be TRBD1 (6 bases). CDR1 is SGHRS, CDR2 YFSETQ, per germline. The germline V and J ends were trimmed by 1 base and 0 bases, with 10 bases remaining between them. This CDR3 region has 16 residues. CDR3 region: CASSLSQGSNTGELFF. The CDR3 bases are TGCGCCAGCAGCTTGTCGCAGGGGTCGAACACCGGGGAGCTGTTTTTT.

This chain connects TRBV7-3 to TRBJ2-1, with D uncertain. The CDR3 contains 14 residues. Trimming left V 0 bases short and J 8 bases short, with 11 bases between. Germline V gene lookup returns CDR1 SGHTA and CDR2 FQGTGA. The DNA of the CDR3 is TGTGCCAGCAGCTTAACGGGCAGGCTGCATGAGCAGTTCTTC. The encoded protein is CASSLTGRLHEQFF. Using reference TRBV7-3 and TRBJ2-1 for the parts outside the CDR3, the full variable domain is GAGVSQTPSNKVTEKGKYVELRCDPISGHTALYWYRQSLGQGPEFLIYFQGTGAADDSGLPNDRFFAVRPEGSVSTLKIQRTERGDSAVYLCASSLTGRLHEQFFGPGTRLTVL.

The CDR3 nucleotides read TGTGCCAGCAACCTGCGGTGGGACAGACAAGAGACCCAGTACTTC. Translation gives CASNLRWDRQETQYF. The gene calls are TRBV7-2 and TRBJ2-5; TRBD1 aligns across 7 bases. Per germline, CDR1 SGHTA and CDR2 FQGNSA. With 7 bases clipped from V and 2 bases from J, the junction kept 10 bases outside the gene matches. The CDR3 covers 15 residues.